The rows below give T cell receptor beta chains drawn from one sample of a study of blood T cell repertoires in COVID-19. Generated by immunoSEQ multiplex PCR, the TCRdb table keeps only in-frame clones and is missing some. The sample yields tens of thousands of clones, approximately 91% seen once. The source material was peripheral blood. The source is a man aged 55 to 70 with active COVID-19. CDR3s include the opening cysteine and the closing phenylalanine or tryptophan. A D gene is named only where the DNA matches it firmly. Only part of the rows carry a size: once, few, many, or a class if the clone is expanded.

J | size | D | V | CDR3 | DNA
TRBJ2-7 | NA | TRBD1 | TRBV15 | CATSKRDSFYEQYF | TGTGCCACCAGCAAACGGGACAGCTTCTACGAGCAGTACTTC
TRBJ2-3 | NA | NA | TRBV6-5 | CAAGDRWREDTQYF | TGTGCCGCCGGGGATCGTTGGAGGGAGGATACGCAGTATTTT
TRBJ2-1 | NA | TRBD2 | TRBV6-2/TRBV6-3 | CASSLLLAGGPGNEQFF | TGTGCCAGCAGTCTCCTTCTAGCGGGAGGCCCCGGCAATGAGCAGTTCTTC
TRBJ2-2 | NA | TRBD2 | TRBV6-6 | CASSYSRTSVGELFF | TGTGCCAGCAGTTACTCCCGGACTAGCGTAGGGGAGCTGTTTTTT
TRBJ2-7 | NA | NA | TRBV20-1 | CSASTGRDLFRNEQYF | TGCAGTGCTAGTACGGGGCGGGACCTATTTCGTAACGAGCAGTACTTC
TRBJ2-3 | NA | NA | TRBV10-2 | CASSEAQADTQYF | TGCGCCAGCAGTGAGGCACAGGCAGATACGCAGTATTTT
TRBJ1-1 | once | TRBD1 | TRBV5-1 | CASVPGTVNTEAFF | TGCGCCAGCGTACCCGGGACAGTGAACACTGAAGCTTTCTTT
TRBJ1-4 | NA | NA | TRBV18 | CASSPGAGSGEKLFF | TGTGCCAGCTCACCTGGTGCGGGATCGGGTGAAAAACTGTTTTTT
TRBJ2-7 | once | TRBD1 | TRBV6-5 | CASSSGTGKGEQYF | TGTGCCAGCAGTTCCGGGACAGGGAAGGGGGAGCAGTACTTC
TRBJ1-5 | few | NA | TRBV30 | CAWSVPSGNQPQHF | TGTGCCTGGAGTGTACCGTCAGGGAATCAGCCCCAGCATTTT
TRBJ2-7 | NA | TRBD1 | TRBV29-1 | CSVPGTASYEQYF | TGCAGCGTACCCGGGACAGCCTCCTACGAGCAGTACTTC
TRBJ2-7 | few | TRBD1 | TRBV12-5 | CASGMGQGGLYEQYF | TGTGCTAGTGGTATGGGACAGGGGGGGCTTTACGAGCAGTACTTC
TRBJ2-7 | NA | NA | TRBV18 | CASSRDQAAGGQYF | TGTGCCAGCTCACGCGACCAGGCGGCGGGCGGGCAGTACTTC
TRBJ2-3 | NA | NA | TRBV5-8 | CASSLGASSLDTQYF | TGTGCCAGCAGCTTGGGAGCTAGCTCTTTAGATACGCAGTATTTT
TRBJ2-1 | once | TRBD1 | TRBV28 | CAALTQGAPSYNEQFF | TGTGCCGCCCTTACCCAGGGGGCGCCCTCCTACAATGAGCAGTTCTTC
TRBJ2-1 | once | NA | TRBV28 | CASSSPVTAYNEQFF | TGTGCCAGCAGTTCCCCCGTGACAGCCTACAATGAGCAGTTCTTC
TRBJ2-1 | NA | NA | TRBV7-2 | CASSLTVTYNEQFF | TGTGCCAGCAGCTTAACCGTCACTTACAATGAGCAGTTCTTC
TRBJ1-5 | once | TRBD1 | TRBV24-1 | CATSDHRGQGESGNQPQHF | TGTGCCACCAGTGATCACCGGGGACAGGGTGAGTCCGGCAATCAGCCCCAGCATTTT
TRBJ2-7 | NA | TRBD2 | TRBV4-1 | CASSQPAGGGYEQYF | TGCGCCAGCAGCCAGCCGGCCGGGGGGGGGTACGAGCAGTACTTC
TRBJ2-3 | NA | TRBD2 | TRBV29-1 | CSGILAGASHSTDTQYF | TGCAGCGGTATCCTAGCGGGAGCCTCCCATAGCACAGATACGCAGTATTTT
TRBJ2-2 | NA | TRBD2 | TRBV19 | CASTTSGSYTGELFF | TGTGCCAGTACCACTAGCGGGAGTTATACCGGGGAGCTGTTTTTT
TRBJ1-6 | NA | TRBD1 | TRBV30 | CAWSVLRGRNSPLHF | TGTGCCTGGAGTGTACTAAGGGGGCGAAATTCACCCCTCCACTTT
TRBJ1-6 | NA | NA | TRBV3-1/TRBV3-2 | CASSRGSNNSPLHF | TGTGCCAGCAGTCGAGGGAGTAATAATTCACCCCTCCACTTT
TRBJ1-3 | NA | NA | TRBV9 | CASSVQGSNTIYF | TGTGCCAGCAGCGTTCAGGGGTCAAACACCATATATTTT
TRBJ2-1 | NA | NA | TRBV27 | CASSQRLVPEQFF | TGTGCCAGCAGTCAACGACTAGTACCCGAGCAGTTCTTC
TRBJ2-7 | NA | TRBD2 | TRBV3-1/TRBV3-2 | CASSLSGSTYEQYF | TGTGCCAGCAGCCTCAGCGGGAGTACCTACGAGCAGTACTTC
TRBJ2-7 | NA | NA | TRBV5-1 | CASSSGYEQYF | TGCGCCAGCAGCTCGGGGTACGAGCAGTACTTC
TRBJ2-1 | NA | NA | TRBV6-5 | CASSYGGGASEQFF | TGTGCCAGCAGTTACGGTGGGGGGGCGAGTGAGCAGTTCTTC
TRBJ1-6 | NA | TRBD1 | TRBV9 | CASRGQGVSPLHF | TGTGCCAGCAGGGGACAGGGAGTTTCACCCCTCCACTTT
TRBJ2-3 | NA | NA | TRBV7-9 | CASSLRPQGSADTQYF | TGTGCCAGCAGCTTGCGGCCACAGGGATCCGCAGATACGCAGTATTTT
TRBJ2-7 | NA | TRBD2 | TRBV5-1 | CASSFSWRSGSSYEQYF | TGCGCCAGCAGCTTTTCGTGGCGGAGCGGGAGTTCCTACGAGCAGTACTTC
TRBJ2-7 | NA | NA | TRBV12-3/TRBV12-4 | CASKTGNYEQYF | TGTGCCAGCAAGACGGGAAACTACGAGCAGTACTTC
TRBJ2-5 | once | NA | TRBV6-6 | CASSLRTRPETQYF | TGTGCCAGCAGTCTCCGAACTAGACCAGAGACCCAGTACTTC
TRBJ2-1 | NA | TRBD2 | TRBV6-5 | CASSSTSGAYNEQFF | TGTGCCAGCAGCTCGACTAGCGGGGCCTACAATGAGCAGTTCTTC
TRBJ1-5 | NA | NA | TRBV7-8 | CASSLSPRGPRQPQHF | TGTGCCAGCAGCTTATCCCCCAGGGGCCCCCGTCAGCCCCAGCATTTT
TRBJ2-1 | NA | TRBD2 | TRBV4-1 | CASSQGTSGFNEQFF | TGCGCCAGCAGCCAAGGGACTAGCGGGTTCAATGAGCAGTTCTTC
TRBJ2-1 | NA | NA | TRBV14 | CASSLLGVRNNEQFF | TGTGCCAGCAGTCTGCTAGGAGTCCGAAACAATGAGCAGTTCTTC
TRBJ1-4 | NA | TRBD1 | TRBV2 | CASRTDRAEKLFF | TGTGCCAGCAGAACCGACAGGGCCGAAAAACTGTTTTTT
TRBJ2-1 | NA | TRBD1 | TRBV18 | CASSLTGTAYNEQFF | TGTGCCAGCTCACTAACCGGGACAGCCTACAATGAGCAGTTCTTC
TRBJ1-6 | NA | TRBD1 | TRBV6-5 | CASSYGGQGGSPLHF | TGTGCCAGCAGTTACGGGGGACAGGGAGGCTCACCCCTCCACTTT
TRBJ2-3 | NA | NA | TRBV30 | CAWSGLALLDTQYF | TGTGCCTGGAGTGGCCTAGCCCTCTTAGATACGCAGTATTTT
TRBJ1-4 | few | NA | TRBV30 | CAWSAGVGTNEKLFF | TGTGCCTGGAGCGCAGGGGTCGGAACTAATGAAAAACTGTTTTTT
TRBJ1-2 | NA | TRBD1 | TRBV19 | CASSVGQGAIGYTF | TGTGCCAGTAGTGTCGGACAGGGGGCAATCGGCTACACCTTC